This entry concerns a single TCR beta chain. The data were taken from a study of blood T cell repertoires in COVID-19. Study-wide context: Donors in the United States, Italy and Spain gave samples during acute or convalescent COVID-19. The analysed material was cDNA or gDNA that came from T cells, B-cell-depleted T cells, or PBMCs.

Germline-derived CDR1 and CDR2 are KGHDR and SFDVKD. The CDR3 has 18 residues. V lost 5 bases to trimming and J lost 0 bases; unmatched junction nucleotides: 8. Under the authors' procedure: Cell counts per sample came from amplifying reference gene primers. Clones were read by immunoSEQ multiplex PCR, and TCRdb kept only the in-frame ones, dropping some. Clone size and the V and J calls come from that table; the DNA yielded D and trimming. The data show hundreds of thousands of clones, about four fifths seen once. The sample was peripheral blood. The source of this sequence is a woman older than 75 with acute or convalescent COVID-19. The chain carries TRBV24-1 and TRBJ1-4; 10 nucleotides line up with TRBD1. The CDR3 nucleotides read TGTGCCACCAGTGTACCGGGACAGGGGCTTGCAACTAATGAAAAACTGTTTTTT. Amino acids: CATSVPGQGLATNEKLFF.